This TCR beta chain was retrieved from a study of T cell changes during pregnancy in multiple sclerosis. Libraries were prepared by immunoSEQ multiplex PCR; TCRdb keeps only in-frame clonotypes and omits some of them. The sample has some 99,000 clones, approximately 93% seen once. The input for sequencing was peripheral blood, taken after pregnancy. The sequence derives from a female donor with multiple sclerosis, enrolled in a pregnancy study.

CDR3 in DNA: TGTGCCTGGGACCGGGGAAGCAATCAGCCCCAGCATTTT. It yields the protein CAWDRGSNQPQHF. This rearrangement joins TRBV30 to TRBJ1-5; no clear D. Germline CDR1 reads GTSNPN; CDR2 reads SVGIG (reference sequence). The length of the CDR3 is 13 residues. Trimming removed 5 bases at V and 1 base at J, with 9 bases between.